These T cell receptor beta chains were read from a single sample in a study of shared clonotypes between healthy human individuals. Data came from immunoSEQ multiplex PCR; TCRdb stores just in-frame clones and leaves some out. The profile covers 470,000 or so clones, with roughly 80% appearing a single time and more than 10% taken by the ten largest. Sequencing was performed on PBMCs. The origin of the receptors is a woman in her 40s in good health. Some clones in this sample may be carry-over from other donors' samples. Each CDR3 is given with its conserved first and last residue. Fields, in order: V gene, J gene, CDR3 protein.

V: TRBV29-1
J: TRBJ2-7
CDR3: CSVAATYTASYEQYF

V: TRBV30
J: TRBJ2-7
CDR3: CAWSAPRSGIRNEQYF

V: TRBV28
J: TRBJ2-4
CDR3: CASSLGGTGSFLAKNIQYF

V: TRBV9
J: TRBJ2-1
CDR3: CASSPRTLTDEQFF

V: TRBV6-5
J: TRBJ1-2
CDR3: CASSVRDGFYGYTF

V: TRBV30
J: TRBJ2-7
CDR3: CAWSDGLTLGEQYF

V: TRBV5-1
J: TRBJ1-4
CDR3: CASSEWTDEKLFF

V: TRBV7-2
J: TRBJ1-1
CDR3: CASSSGSLRGTEAFF

V: TRBV28
J: TRBJ2-1
CDR3: CASSLRGSYNEQFF

V: TRBV19
J: TRBJ2-1
CDR3: CASSMGAYRSWNEQFF

V: TRBV10-3
J: TRBJ1-1
CDR3: CAISGAGRTEAFF

V: TRBV6-1
J: TRBJ1-3
CDR3: CASGRPLSSGNTIYF

V: TRBV28
J: TRBJ2-1
CDR3: CASSPGANNYNEQFF

V: TRBV4-2
J: TRBJ1-2
CDR3: CASSQDGADVNYGYTF

V: TRBV7-7
J: TRBJ1-4
CDR3: CASSPNLGEKLFF

V: TRBV30
J: TRBJ1-5
CDR3: CAWSAQNQPQHF

V: TRBV6-5
J: TRBJ2-4
CDR3: CASKRAGGYVDIQYF

V: TRBV29-1
J: TRBJ2-5
CDR3: CSGGLGETQYF

V: TRBV9
J: TRBJ2-7
CDR3: CASSVAGGGDEQYF

V: TRBV5-1
J: TRBJ2-7
CDR3: CASSFLTSGSYEQYF

V: TRBV28
J: TRBJ2-1
CDR3: CASSSFVANSYNEQFF

V: TRBV27
J: TRBJ2-3
CDR3: CASSFTPNTDTQYF

V: TRBV7-2
J: TRBJ2-7
CDR3: CASSLDSSSYEQYF

V: TRBV28
J: TRBJ2-7
CDR3: CALDRGSYEQYF

V: TRBV11-2
J: TRBJ2-1
CDR3: CASSLGSSGAHEQFF

V: TRBV5-5
J: TRBJ1-1
CDR3: CASSSLTGGTEAFF

V: TRBV18
J: TRBJ1-2
CDR3: CASSLGSENGYTF

V: TRBV7-8
J: TRBJ1-1
CDR3: CASSLNERQNTEAFF

V: TRBV5-1
J: TRBJ2-2
CDR3: CASSLAASGIGGELFF

V: TRBV9
J: TRBJ2-7
CDR3: CASSVAIDREQYF

V: TRBV5-1
J: TRBJ1-2
CDR3: CASSLGPDRPNYGYTF

V: TRBV5-6
J: TRBJ2-1
CDR3: CASSLPGAYNEQFF

V: TRBV5-1
J: TRBJ2-1
CDR3: CASSLTGAYNEQFF

V: TRBV16
J: TRBJ1-5
CDR3: CASSLRDERGNQPQHF

V: TRBV30
J: TRBJ2-5
CDR3: CAWDRGFQETQYF

V: TRBV27
J: TRBJ2-7
CDR3: CASSTIAGSSYEQYF

V: TRBV5-1
J: TRBJ2-1
CDR3: CASSLAPTSGRAGEQFF

V: TRBV27
J: TRBJ2-7
CDR3: CASRPPLAYEQYF

V: TRBV2
J: TRBJ1-2
CDR3: CASRGDPFGYTF

V: TRBV5-1
J: TRBJ2-7
CDR3: CASSLVSGGYEQYF

V: TRBV7-2
J: TRBJ2-3
CDR3: CASSLAGAEDTQYF

V: TRBV4-1
J: TRBJ2-1
CDR3: CASSQDPGSMGYNEQFF

V: TRBV19
J: TRBJ2-3
CDR3: CASSRETLNTDTQYF

V: TRBV15
J: TRBJ1-5
CDR3: CATSRDGGRNQPQHF

V: TRBV7-2
J: TRBJ2-5
CDR3: CASTSWSWETQYF

V: TRBV29-1
J: .
CDR3: CSVSTSGSYEQYF

V: TRBV5-1
J: TRBJ1-2
CDR3: CASSYSENNYGYTF

V: TRBV5-1
J: TRBJ2-7
CDR3: CASSLAGTGNLYEQYF

V: TRBV18
J: TRBJ1-3
CDR3: CASSPAEGNTIYF

V: TRBV28
J: TRBJ2-7
CDR3: CASSSLGGQTYEQYF

V: TRBV21-1
J: TRBJ2-2
CDR3: CASILIGTPNTGELFF